This T cell receptor (beta chain) was identified during a study of blood T cell repertoires in COVID-19 (dated by TCRdb to 2019 to 2021). Describing the broader study: The collaborator samples originated in the United States, Italy and Spain and spanned the acute and convalescent phases of COVID-19. A freely available public database, intended as a resource for researchers studying the immune response to SARS-CoV-2, is where the repertoires were released. Nearly every sample came with metadata listing a de-identified subject ID, COVID-19 status, age in years and sex. The samples were drawn from the first 160 participants of the ongoing ImmuneRACE study and from 1,254 subjects provided by 6 global collaborators. Where available, HLA class I and class II types were obtained from metadata supplied by the sample provider rather than from assay-based typing. The material from the prospective study consisted of cDNA or gDNA derived from T cells, B-cell-depleted T cells, or PBMCs. Deeply sampled blood TCRbeta repertoires from subjects exposed to, actively infected with, or recovered from COVID-19 were included in the dataset. Broad study findings and their caveats: The amount of clinical and demographic metadata varied by source and participant and was provided uncurated.

The collaborating institutions used their own protocols to collect whole blood in K2EDTA tubes. For TCRbeta analysis, collaborator samples were shipped as frozen whole blood, as isolated PBMCs, or as DNA extracted from either sample type. This clone was seen a single time. The antigen it binds to is not known. The sample holds no much larger clone one base away, and base qualities are not on file. TCRbeta CDR3 regions were amplified from genomic DNA by means of the immunoSEQ Assay, a bias-controlled multiplex PCR. From the authors' description of their analysis: Nucleated cell counts per sample were estimated from amplification of reference gene primers within the assay. To quantify the absolute abundance of each unique TCRbeta CDR3 rearrangement, sequence reads were collapsed and filtered. For each sample, productive Simpson clonality was calculated as the square root of Simpson's diversity index over productive rearrangements. The table was pulled from immuneACCESS by TCRdb, which kept in-frame rearrangements only. Such tables lose some clones; where checked, under half of the loss comes from unresolved V genes, and the rest has no known cause. The V and J calls and clone size were taken over from that table, and D and trimming were inferred from the DNA. This sample lists about 59,000 clones; around 73% were detected once. The ten biggest clones cover around 12% of the sample.

At the junction V is shortened by 6 bases and J by 0 bases, with 9 bases in between. Via the germline V gene (reference sequence), CDR1 is LNHDA and CDR2 SQIVND. The CDR3 has 15 amino acids, counting the end cysteine and phenylalanine. The read is trimmed to its CDR3 DNA, 45 bases read in frame from base 1. The specimen was peripheral blood. This clonotype was obtained from a man at least 80 years old with acute or convalescent COVID-19. The sequence links TRBV19 to TRBJ2-6, with a weak D call of TRBD1 (6 bases match). The CDR3 here reads CASSLQGSGANVLTF. The nucleotide sequence reads as follows: TGTGCCAGTAGCCTACAGGGCTCTGGGGCCAACGTCCTGACTTTC.